Listed here are 31 T cell receptor beta chains from one sample, sequenced in a study of blood T cell repertoires in COVID-19. This table comes from immunoSEQ multiplex PCR, and its TCRdb copy is limited to in-frame clones, with some not included. The data show about 140,000 clones, 80% to 85% seen once. The sequenced material came from peripheral blood. These receptors all stem from a woman aged 55 to 70 with acute or convalescent COVID-19.

The CDR3 region is CASSFGQGGQNEQFF. CDR3 DNA sequence: TGCGCCAGCAGCTTCGGACAGGGTGGACAAAATGAGCAGTTCTTC. This chain links TRBV5-1 with TRBJ2-1, with TRBD1 matching 8 bases. Germline values: CDR1 SGHRS, CDR2 YFSETQ. Losses at the gene ends were 2 bases for V and 7 bases for J; bases not matched to a gene: 8. This CDR3 is built from 15 residues.

The chain recombines TRBV28 with TRBJ1-1; D remains unclear. The germline V and J ends were trimmed by 6 bases and 5 bases, with 16 bases remaining between them. The CDR3 length is 14 residues. Per the germline V gene, CDR1 is MDHEN and CDR2 is SYDVKM. The CDR3 nucleotides are TGTGCCAGCAGGTCGGGAGGAGTAAAAACTGAAGCTTTCTTT. It specifies CASRSGGVKTEAFF.

The chain is built from TRBV7-9 and TRBJ1-2, with 9 bases that match TRBD1. This CDR3 is 16 amino acids long. Per the germline V gene, CDR1 is SEHNR and CDR2 is FQNEAQ (reference sequence). The V segment lost 10 bases and the J segment 0 bases; nucleotides outside the gene matches: 12. In DNA, the CDR3 is TGTGCCATCCTGAACCGGGACAGGGAACCTAACTATGGCTACACCTTC. This encodes CAILNRDREPNYGYTF.

The rearrangement joins TRBV7-2 to TRBJ2-1; the D gene is possibly TRBD2 (5 bases). The length of the CDR3 is 13 residues. Germline lookup yields CDR1 SGHTA and CDR2 FQGNSA. Trimming stripped 8 bases from V and 6 bases from J, with 14 bases between. CDR3 sequence: CASQWLAGNEQFF. Written as DNA, the CDR3 is TGTGCCAGCCAATGGCTAGCTGGCAATGAGCAGTTCTTC.

This clone came up once. The rearrangement joins TRBV14 to TRBJ2-1; possible D gene TRBD1, 6 bases. Germline V CDR1 and CDR2: SGHDN, FVKESK. This CDR3 comprises 14 residues. Trimming took off 0 bases at V and 12 bases at J, with 15 bases between the two ends. The CDR3 DNA is TGTGCCAGCAGCCAAGACGCAGGGGCCCTGGGGCAGTTCTTC. Translation gives CASSQDAGALGQFF.

The chain links TRBV14 to TRBJ1-2; D is ambiguous. CDR3 size: 13 residues. Germline CDR1 is SGHDN and CDR2 is FVKESK. The V gene lost 0 bases and the J gene lost 10 bases, with 12 bases spanning the gap. The CDR3 DNA reads TGTGCCAGCAGCCAAGATCTGCGAGGAATCTACACCTTC. This gives the protein CASSQDLRGIYTF. Variable domain in full (rest from reference TRBV14 and TRBJ1-2): EAGVTQFPSHSVIEKGQTVTLRCDPISGHDNLYWYRRVMGKEIKFLLHFVKESKQDESGMPNNRFLAERTGGTYSTLKVQPAELEDSGVYFCASSQDLRGIYTFGSGTRLTVV.

The chain uses TRBV27 and TRBJ1-3; D call uncertain. Germline V lookup: CDR1 MNHEY, CDR2 SMNVEV (reference sequence). The CDR3 runs 13 residues. Trimming stripped 6 bases from V and 0 bases from J, with 6 bases between. CDR3 in amino acids: CASRQSSGNTIYF. The CDR3 DNA is TGTGCCAGCAGACAGAGCTCTGGAAACACCATATATTTT.

The chain carries TRBV20-1 and TRBJ1-1; no clear D gene. V was shortened by 8 bases and J by 2 bases, with 9 bases between the two germline ends. The germline V gene encodes CDR1 DFQATT and CDR2 SNEGSKA (reference sequence). The length of the CDR3 is 11 residues. The chain's CDR3 is CSSAHNTEAFF. CDR3 nucleotide sequence: TGCAGTTCCGCGCACAACACTGAAGCTTTCTTT.

The rearrangement uses TRBV6-5 and TRBJ2-7; D might be TRBD2 (6 bases). Germline values: CDR1 MNHEY, CDR2 SVGAGI. Deletions cut 0 bases from V and 2 bases from J, with 11 bases between. The length of the CDR3 is 15 residues. The CDR3 DNA follows: TGTGCCAGCAGTTACTCTGGAGGGGAGACCTACGAGCAGTACTTC. This sequence encodes CASSYSGGETYEQYF.

The chain has TRBV11-3 and TRBJ1-1, with D possibly matching TRBD1 (5 bases). Germline lookup yields CDR1 SGHNT and CDR2 YENEEA. The CDR3 runs 12 residues. Trimming removed 6 bases from V and 6 bases from J, with 11 bases in between. CDR3 nucleotide sequence: TGTGCCAGCAGTTACCAGGGTGCTGAAGCTTTCTTT. It yields the protein CASSYQGAEAFF.

This chain uses TRBV5-1 with TRBJ2-1; 13 bases agree with TRBD2. CDR3 size: 18 residues. The germline V gene encodes CDR1 SGHRS and CDR2 YFSETQ. The ends lost 4 bases at V and 5 bases at J; junction bases unmatched: 12. In DNA, the CDR3 is TGCGCCAGCAGCGTTACCGGGACTAGCGGGAAAGGGGACAATGAGCAGTTCTTC. Its protein product is CASSVTGTSGKGDNEQFF.

The CDR3: CASSLSTVGNTIYF. Written as DNA, the CDR3 is TGTGCCAGCAGTTTATCTACAGTTGGAAACACCATATATTTT. V gene TRBV28 combines with J gene TRBJ1-3; D gene uncertain. Per the germline V gene, CDR1 is MDHEN and CDR2 is SYDVKM. Trimming shortened V by 1 base and J by 3 bases, and 7 bases separated the two germline ends. This CDR3 comprises 14 residues.

V and J are TRBV9 and TRBJ2-3; D gene uncertain. Trimming stripped 2 bases from V and 2 bases from J, with 12 bases between. Germline V gives CDR1 SGDLS, CDR2 YYNGEE. The CDR3 spans 15 residues. The CDR3 sequence is CASSVSALDTDTQYF. CDR3 nucleotide sequence: TGTGCCAGCAGCGTTTCAGCGTTAGACACAGATACGCAGTATTTT.

V usage is TRBV3-1 (or the pseudogene TRBV3-2) and J usage is TRBJ1-1; unclear D gene. There are 12 residues in the CDR3. CDR1 LGHDT and CDR2 YNNKEL come from the germline V gene (reference sequence). V lost 6 bases to trimming and J lost 6 bases, with 11 bases between them. The CDR3 sequence is CASSFAGAEAFF. The CDR3 bases are TGTGCCAGCAGTTTCGCCGGAGCTGAAGCTTTCTTT.

The chain has TRBV27 and TRBJ2-5; 7 bases map to TRBD1. Germline CDR1 reads MNHEY; CDR2 reads SMNVEV (reference sequence). The CDR3 covers 15 residues. The V segment lost 8 bases and the J segment 4 bases; nucleotides outside the gene matches: 13. The CDR3 coding sequence is TGTGCCAGCGGGGCCCAGGGGGAGAGGGGAGAGACCCAGTACTTC. It specifies CASGAQGERGETQYF.

V is TRBV4-1 and J is TRBJ1-1, with a possible D match to TRBD1 (6 bases). The CDR3 loop spans 15 amino acids. Per germline, CDR1 MGHRA and CDR2 YSYEKL. The V gene lost 1 base and the J gene lost 4 bases, with 13 bases spanning the gap. CDR3 amino acids: CASSQVGGLGTEAFF. The CDR3 DNA is TGCGCCAGCAGCCAAGTGGGGGGGCTCGGCACTGAAGCTTTCTTT.

The V call is TRBV30, the J call TRBJ2-7; D is undetermined. Deletions cut 1 base from V and 4 bases from J, with 17 bases between. The CDR3 is 15 residues long. Germline values: CDR1 GTSNPN, CDR2 SVGIG (reference sequence). CDR3 region: CAWSERPRLGYEQYF. In DNA form, the CDR3 reads TGTGCCTGGAGTGAACGGCCTAGATTAGGATACGAGCAGTACTTC.

The chain links TRBV5-6 to TRBJ1-1; 11 bases are shared with TRBD1. Germline V gene data show CDR1 as SGHDT and CDR2 as YYEEEE. Germline trimming cut 3 bases from V and 0 bases from J; bases unmatched to any gene: 10. The CDR3 spans 18 residues. The CDR3 region is CASSYRRDRGIMNTEAFF. As DNA, the CDR3 is TGTGCCAGCAGCTACCGGAGGGACAGGGGGATTATGAACACTGAAGCTTTCTTT.

This clone was counted once. The chain recombines TRBV28 with TRBJ2-3; the match to TRBD2 covers 7 bases. Germline loops: CDR1 MDHEN, CDR2 SYDVKM. The CDR3 consists of 14 residues. Losses at the gene ends were 8 bases for V and 1 base for J; bases not matched to a gene: 6. CDR3 coding DNA: TGTGCCAGCCGCGGGAGTAGAGGCACAGATACGCAGTATTTT. Translation gives CASRGSRGTDTQYF.

V usage is TRBV27 and J usage is TRBJ1-5, with 8 bases fitting TRBD1. Germline-derived CDR1 and CDR2 are MNHEY and SMNVEV (reference sequence). The CDR3 contains 14 residues. Losses at the gene ends were 7 bases for V and 2 bases for J; bases not matched to a gene: 4. The CDR3 is CASITRGRNQPQHF. CDR3 DNA sequence: TGTGCCAGCATTACCAGGGGGCGCAATCAGCCCCAGCATTTT.

This clone was observed a handful of times. The V gene is TRBV28, the J gene TRBJ1-1; D not resolved. The germline V gene has CDR1 MDHEN and CDR2 SYDVKM. V shed 3 bases and J shed 11 bases, with 10 bases lying between them. This CDR3 contains 11 residues. The CDR3 reads CASSFKARAFF. In DNA form, the CDR3 reads TGTGCCAGCAGTTTTAAAGCTCGCGCTTTCTTT.

This clone came up once. The rearrangement uses TRBV28 and TRBJ2-1; TRBD2 agrees at 8 bases. The CDR3 is 16 amino acids. Germline CDR1 reads MDHEN; CDR2 reads SYDVKM. Trimming cost V 5 bases and J 10 bases; bases outside gene matches: 16. Written as DNA, the CDR3 is TGTGCCAGCAGTCCTGGGCGGGCCACCGGGGGGGAGGAGCAGTTCTTC. Translation gives CASSPGRATGGEEQFF.

This chain connects TRBV7-2 to TRBJ2-1; 13 positions agree with TRBD2. Germline CDR1 and CDR2: SGHTA and FQGNSA. V lost 4 bases to trimming and J lost 10 bases; unmatched junction nucleotides: 7. CDR3 length: 15 residues. CDR3 sequence reads: CASSSGTSGIREQFF. Here the CDR3 DNA reads TGTGCCAGCAGCTCCGGGACTAGCGGGATCCGGGAGCAGTTCTTC.

This sequence joins TRBV7-8 and TRBJ2-3, with 12 bases matching TRBD2. This CDR3 contains 16 residues. V gave up 5 bases and J gave up 5 bases; unmatched junction bases: 8. Per germline, CDR1 SGHVS and CDR2 FQNEAQ. CDR3 sequence: CASSARLAGVVDTQYF. The CDR3 DNA sequence: TGTGCCAGCAGCGCCCGACTAGCGGGAGTGGTAGATACGCAGTATTTT. Filled out from reference TRBV7-8 and TRBJ2-3, the complete variable domain reads GAGVSQSPRYKVAKRGQDVALRCDPISGHVSLFWYQQALGQGPEFLTYFQNEAQLDKSGLPSDRFFAERPEGSVSTLKIQRTQQEDSAVYLCASSARLAGVVDTQYFGPGTRLTVL.

The gene calls are TRBV10-3 and TRBJ2-2; 16 positions agree with TRBD2. CDR3 length equals 18 residues. The germline V gene has CDR1 ENHRY and CDR2 SYGVKD. V was pared by 6 bases and J by 6 bases, with 10 bases of the junction left unmatched. CDR3 in DNA: TGTGCCATCAGCCGCACCGGGACTAGCGGGAGGGCCGCCGGGGAGCTGTTTTTT. This codes for CAISRTGTSGRAAGELFF.

V is TRBV6-4 and J is TRBJ2-2; 10 bases fit TRBD2. CDR1 and CDR2 from the germline V gene are MRHNA and SNTAGT. With V trimmed by 4 bases and J by 4 bases, 3 bases remained unmatched. The CDR3 is 15 residues long. In nucleotides, the CDR3 is TGTGCCAGCAGTGCCCTAGCGGGAGCCACCGGGGAGCTGTTTTTT. This encodes CASSALAGATGELFF.

The chain couples TRBV4-1 to TRBJ2-5; TRBD2 matches at 13 bases. Germline CDR1 and CDR2: MGHRA and YSYEKL. The junction had 12 bases not matched to a gene; V was cut back by 4 bases and J by 7 bases. CDR3 length: 17 residues. CDR3 protein: CASSPEPGLAGRGTQYF. CDR3 in DNA: TGCGCCAGCAGCCCCGAACCGGGACTAGCGGGACGTGGGACCCAGTACTTC.

The chain combines TRBV7-8 with TRBJ1-1; D might be TRBD1 (6 bases). Trimming stripped 5 bases from V and 7 bases from J, with 17 bases between. CDR1 is SGHVS and CDR2 is FQNEAQ in the germline V gene. The CDR3 is made up of 14 amino acids. CDR3 nucleotide sequence: TGTGCCAGCAGCCCAATTAGGACAGCGGATGAAGCTTTCTTT. This sequence encodes CASSPIRTADEAFF. Variable domain in full (rest from reference TRBV7-8 and TRBJ1-1): GAGVSQSPRYKVAKRGQDVALRCDPISGHVSLFWYQQALGQGPEFLTYFQNEAQLDKSGLPSDRFFAERPEGSVSTLKIQRTQQEDSAVYLCASSPIRTADEAFFGQGTRLTVV.

The V gene is TRBV7-2, the J gene TRBJ1-2; 7 bases fit TRBD1. Unmatched junction bases numbered 4, after V lost 0 bases and J lost 0 bases. CDR3 size: 16 residues. Germline CDR1 SGHTA, CDR2 FQGNSA. DNA of the CDR3: TGTGCCAGCAGCTTAGCTTTCGGACAGGCTAACTATGGCTACACCTTC. This encodes CASSLAFGQANYGYTF.

The table lists this clone with a count of one. The rearrangement joins TRBV16 to TRBJ1-2; D gene uncertain. Trimming pared 0 bases from V and 2 bases from J, leaving 10 bases between. Germline CDR1 reads KGHSY; CDR2 reads FQNENV. CDR3 length equals 15 residues. DNA of the CDR3: TGTGCCAGCAGCCAATCCCGACTGCTGAACTATGGCTACACCTTC. This encodes CASSQSRLLNYGYTF.

V usage is TRBV5-1 and J usage is TRBJ2-3; D ambiguous. Trimming cost V 7 bases and J 4 bases, with 7 bases left between them. The CDR3 is 11 amino acids. Germline lookup yields CDR1 SGHRS and CDR2 YFSETQ. The CDR3 bases are TGCGCCAGCGCAGAGGCAGATACGCAGTATTTT. Amino acid sequence: CASAEADTQYF.